One sample yielded the 3 T cell receptor beta chains listed below, sequenced in a study of T cells in Graves' hyperthyroidism and ophthalmopathy (dated by TCRdb to between 2018 and 2020). Libraries were constructed by multiplex PCR. The reads were generated on an Illumina HiSeq 2000. The TCR beta CDR3 regions were amplified from the RNA transcripts. The TCR CDR3 was subjected to a first round of RT-PCR using the HTBI primer set and the Qiagen OneStep RT-PCR kit. TCRdb reprocessing: public reads trimmed at Q25 with fastp, clones called with MiXCR, in-frame beta chains kept. Every distinct CDR3 protein forms one entry, paired with its most common genes and DNA. In all, the sample holds a few hundred thousand distinct CDR3 sequences, and around a quarter of those were seen once. Roughly 80% of the sample rests with the top ten. The sequenced sample was blood. These receptors were obtained from a man aged 50 to 60 with Graves' hyperthyroidism.

This clonotype has just a few counts. This rearrangement joins TRBV2 to TRBJ2-1, with 10 nucleotides matching TRBD2. CDR3 length equals 18 residues. V lost 9 bases to trimming and J lost 0 bases; unmatched junction nucleotides: 14. Germline V gene data show CDR1 as SNHLY and CDR2 as FYNNEI. The CDR3 loop reads CASSILAGALGSYNEQFF. The CDR3 DNA reads TGTGCCAGTAGTATCCTAGCGGGAGCCCTCGGCTCCTACAATGAGCAGTTCTTC.

Ten or more counts support this clonotype. The rearrangement links TRBV11-3 to TRBJ2-1, with TRBD2 identical over 10 bases. Losses at the gene ends were 5 bases for V and 4 bases for J; bases not matched to a gene: 11. This CDR3 has 17 residues. The germline V gene has CDR1 SGHNT and CDR2 YENEEA. CDR3: CASSLSRAGGFYNEQFF. The CDR3, as DNA: TGTGCCAGCAGCCTATCCAGAGCGGGAGGGTTTTACAATGAGCAGTTCTTC. Combining the CDR3 with reference TRBV11-3 and TRBJ2-1 gives the whole variable domain EAGVVQSPRYKIIEKKQPVAFWCNPISGHNTLYWYLQNLGQGPELLIRYENEEAVDDSQLPKDRFSAERLKGVDSTLKIQPAELGDSAVYLCASSLSRAGGFYNEQFFGPGTRLTVL.

The sample holds many counts of this clonotype. The V and J genes are TRBV12-3 or TRBV12-4 and TRBJ2-3, with TRBD2 matching 7 bases. J gave up 1 base and V 6 bases, and 4 bases lay outside the gene matches. The CDR3 runs 14 residues. CDR3 sequence reads: CASRTSRRTDTQYF. The CDR3 DNA reads TGTGCCAGCAGGACTAGCCGACGCACAGATACGCAGTATTTT.